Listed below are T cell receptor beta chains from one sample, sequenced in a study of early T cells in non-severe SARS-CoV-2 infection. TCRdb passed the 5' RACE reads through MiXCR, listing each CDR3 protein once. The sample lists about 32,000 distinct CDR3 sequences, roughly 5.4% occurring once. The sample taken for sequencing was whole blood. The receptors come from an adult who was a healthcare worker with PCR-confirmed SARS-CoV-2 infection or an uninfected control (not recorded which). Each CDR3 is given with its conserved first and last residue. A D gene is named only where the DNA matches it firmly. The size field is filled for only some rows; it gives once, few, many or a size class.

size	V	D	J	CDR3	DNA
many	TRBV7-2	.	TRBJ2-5	CASSRRTVQETQYF	TGTGCCAGCAGCCGAAGGACCGTCCAAGAGACCCAGTACTTC
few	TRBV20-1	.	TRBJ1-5	CSARDGRVRGYSNQPQHF	TGCAGTGCTAGAGATGGAAGGGTCAGGGGATATAGCAATCAGCCCCAGCATTTT
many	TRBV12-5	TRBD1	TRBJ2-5	CASGPRQGLETQYF	TGTGCTAGTGGTCCACGACAGGGGTTGGAGACCCAGTACTTC
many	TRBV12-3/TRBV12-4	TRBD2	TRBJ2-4	CASRLAGGHIQYF	TGTGCCAGCCGGCTAGCGGGGGGGCACATTCAGTACTTC
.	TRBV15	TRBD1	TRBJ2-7	CATSTRGGFYEQYF	TGTGCCACCAGCACCAGAGGGGGCTTTTACGAGCAGTACTTC
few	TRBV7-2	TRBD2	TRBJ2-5	CASSFALAGGRETQYF	TGTGCCAGCAGCTTTGCACTAGCGGGAGGACGAGAGACCCAGTACTTC
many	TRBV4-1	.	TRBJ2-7	CASSQAKGSRAALYF	TGCGCCAGCAGCCAAGCTAAGGGATCGAGGGCAGCTCTGTACTTC
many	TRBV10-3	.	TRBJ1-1	CAISAGGRVNTEAFF	TGTGCCATCAGTGCCGGGGGGCGGGTGAACACTGAAGCTTTCTTT
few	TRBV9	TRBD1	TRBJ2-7	CASSGAGTGSYEQYF	TGTGCCAGCAGCGGTGCCGGGACAGGCTCCTACGAGCAGTACTTC
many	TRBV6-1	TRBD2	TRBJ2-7	CASSSTSGSTTRQYF	TGTGCCAGCAGTTCCACTAGCGGGAGTACCACGCGGCAGTACTTC
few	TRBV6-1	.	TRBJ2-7	CASNKNRDPYEQYF	TGTGCCAGCAATAAAAACCGGGACCCCTACGAGCAGTACTTC
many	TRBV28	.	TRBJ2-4	CASTAPRSQGVNIQYF	TGTGCCAGCACCGCCCCCCGGTCCCAGGGAGTGAACATTCAGTACTTC
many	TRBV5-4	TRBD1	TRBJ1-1	CASSSPDRASTEAFF	TGTGCCAGCAGCTCTCCAGACAGGGCCAGCACTGAAGCTTTCTTT
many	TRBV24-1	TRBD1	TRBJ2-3	CATGGQGKGDTQYF	TGTGCCACCGGAGGACAGGGGAAGGGGGATACGCAGTATTTT
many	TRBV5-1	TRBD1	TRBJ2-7	CASRIQGAANEQYF	TGCGCCAGCAGAATTCAGGGGGCGGCCAACGAGCAGTACTTC
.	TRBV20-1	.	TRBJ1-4	CSPFRGQNEKLFF	TGCAGTCCCTTTCGGGGCCAAAATGAAAAACTGTTTTTT
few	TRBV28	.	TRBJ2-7	CASSSSAGTLPEQYF	TGTGCCAGCAGTTCCTCCGCCGGGACGCTCCCCGAGCAGTACTTC
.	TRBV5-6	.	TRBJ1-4	CASSLAVGGYEKLFF	TGTGCCAGCAGCTTGGCCGTGGGTGGATATGAAAAACTGTTTTTT
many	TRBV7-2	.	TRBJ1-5	CASSFSRGGQSNQPQHF	TGTGCCAGCAGCTTCAGCAGGGGAGGACAAAGCAATCAGCCCCAGCATTTT
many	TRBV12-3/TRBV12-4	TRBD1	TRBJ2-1	CTSSPQGVSNEQFF	TGTACCAGCAGTCCTCAGGGGGTGTCCAATGAGCAGTTCTTC
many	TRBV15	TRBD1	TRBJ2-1	CATSRDGGQLYNEQFF	TGTGCCACCAGCAGAGATGGGGGACAGCTCTACAATGAGCAGTTCTTC
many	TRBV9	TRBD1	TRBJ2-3	CASSPTGGLVTDTQYF	TGTGCCAGCAGCCCGACAGGGGGACTCGTCACAGATACGCAGTATTTT
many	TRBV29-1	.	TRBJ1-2	CSVDSYGYTF	TGCAGCGTCGACAGCTATGGCTACACCTTC
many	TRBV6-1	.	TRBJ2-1	CASSEPGRRNEQFF	TGTGCCAGCAGTGAACCGGGTAGGCGGAATGAGCAGTTCTTC
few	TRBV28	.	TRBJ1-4	CATRRLNEKLFF	TGTGCCACCCGGAGACTCAATGAAAAACTGTTTTTT
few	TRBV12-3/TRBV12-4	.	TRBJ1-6	CASSLSGAGHLGGSPLHF	TGTGCCAGCAGTTTATCGGGGGCTGGGCACCTCGGTGGTTCACCCCTCCACTTT
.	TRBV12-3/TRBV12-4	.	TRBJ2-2	CASRYAGTNIGELFF	TGTGCCAGCAGATACGCCGGGACAAACATTGGGGAGCTGTTTTTT
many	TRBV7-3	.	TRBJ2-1	CASSFGGGSSYNEQFF	TGTGCCAGCAGCTTCGGGGGCGGGAGCTCCTACAATGAGCAGTTCTTC
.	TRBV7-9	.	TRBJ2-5	CASSLWGRGETQYF	TGTGCCAGCAGCCTCTGGGGCAGAGGAGAGACCCAGTACTTC
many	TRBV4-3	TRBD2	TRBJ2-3	CASSQDSGGGGTDTQYF	TGCGCCAGCAGCCAAGATTCCGGCGGGGGGGGAACAGATACGCAGTATTTT
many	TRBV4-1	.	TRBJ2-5	CASSQGGSSETQYF	TGCGCCAGCAGCCAAGGGGGGAGTTCTGAGACCCAGTACTTC
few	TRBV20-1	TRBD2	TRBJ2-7	CSADTSGSMNEQYF	TGCAGTGCCGATACTAGCGGGAGTATGAACGAGCAGTACTTC
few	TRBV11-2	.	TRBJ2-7	CASSLDTIYEQYF	TGTGCCAGCAGCTTAGACACAATCTACGAGCAGTACTTC
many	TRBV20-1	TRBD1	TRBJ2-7	CSAREGTGDSYEQYF	TGCAGTGCTAGAGAGGGGACAGGGGACTCCTACGAGCAGTACTTC
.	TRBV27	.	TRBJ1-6	CASSPSTRNLFVDNSPLHF	TGTGCCAGCAGTCCATCTACACGGAACTTATTCGTTGATAATTCACCCCTCCACTTT
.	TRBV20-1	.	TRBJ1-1	CSARAGTKSFF	TGCAGTGCTAGGGCCGGGACGAAGTCTTTCTTT
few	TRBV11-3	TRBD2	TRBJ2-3	CASSLRAGVLGDTQYF	TGTGCCAGCAGCTTACGAGCGGGAGTGCTCGGGGATACGCAGTATTTT
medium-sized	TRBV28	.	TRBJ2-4	CASSPPPWTENIQYF	TGTGCCAGCAGCCCACCCCCTTGGACAGAAAACATTCAGTACTTC
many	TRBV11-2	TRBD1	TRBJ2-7	CASVGQGPYEQYF	TGTGCCAGCGTGGGACAGGGTCCCTACGAGCAGTACTTC
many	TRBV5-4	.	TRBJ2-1	CASSLGRNYNEQFF	TGTGCCAGCAGCTTGGGGCGGAACTACAATGAGCAGTTCTTC
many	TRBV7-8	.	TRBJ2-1	CASSLYGDEQFF	TGTGCCAGCAGCTTATACGGGGATGAGCAGTTCTTC
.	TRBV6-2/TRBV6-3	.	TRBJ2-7	CASSPRVYEQYF	TGTGCCAGCAGCCCGAGGGTCTACGAGCAGTACTTC
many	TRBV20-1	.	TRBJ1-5	CSARETRRGLQPQHF	TGCAGTGCTAGAGAGACGAGAAGGGGGTTACAGCCCCAGCATTTT
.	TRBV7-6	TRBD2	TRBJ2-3	CASSSTSEDLDTQYF	TGTGCCAGCAGCTCGACTAGCGAAGACCTCGATACGCAGTATTTT
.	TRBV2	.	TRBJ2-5	CASKPGPTITQYF	TGTGCCAGCAAACCCGGGCCGACAATCACCCAGTACTTC
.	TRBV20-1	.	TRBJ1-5	CSATRRREDNQPQHF	TGCAGTGCTACAAGGCGCAGGGAAGACAATCAGCCCCAGCATTTT
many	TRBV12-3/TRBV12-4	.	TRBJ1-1	CASSNLEDTEAFF	TGTGCCAGCAGCAACCTCGAGGACACTGAAGCTTTCTTT